The present entry profiles one T cell receptor beta chain with its context. The target antigen is unknown. Random hexamers primed reverse transcription of about 0.45 to 1 ug RNA. TCRdb called the immunoSEQ multiplex PCR reads again in MiXCR, with one record for every CDR3 protein. The data hold 120,000 to 150,000 distinct CDR3 sequences, with 90% to 96% observed a single time. This sample was taken from a study of CD8 T cells in Susac syndrome. The study, taken as a whole, reports: The study's TCR sequencing and HLA analysis drew on a certain number of individuals. That number was acknowledged as relatively small.

Negative isolation was used for CD8+ and CD4+ T cells, and FACS enrichment was applied to TEMRA cells. This clonotype originated in a human donor with Susac syndrome. The sample consisted of CD4+ T cells from PBMCs.

The CDR3 DNA reads as TGCAGTGCTATCCACGACAGCTTCTACGAGCAGTACTTC. Translation: CSAIHDSFYEQYF. V is TRBV20-1 and J is TRBJ2-7, with a tentative D call TRBD1 (5 bases). Trimming took off 4 bases at V and 3 bases at J, with 13 bases between the two ends. This CDR3 region has 13 residues. Germline V gene data show CDR1 as DFQATT and CDR2 as SNEGSKA (reference sequence).